This TCR beta chain was retrieved from a study of blood T cell repertoires in COVID-19. Study-wide context: Researchers got acute and convalescent COVID-19 samples from the United States, Italy and Spain. Sources were T cells, B-cell-depleted T cells, or PBMCs; the material itself was cDNA or gDNA.

Trimming shortened V by 9 bases and J by 1 base, and 12 bases separated the two germline ends. This CDR3 comprises 13 residues. Germline V gives CDR1 WSHSY, CDR2 SAAADI. As originally analysed: Cell counts per sample came from amplifying reference gene primers. The assay was immunoSEQ multiplex PCR, and TCRdb's table has in-frame clones only and misses some. That table furnishes V, J and clone size, whereas the DNA furnished D and trimming. The repertoire has about 160,000 clones, roughly 73% of them found once; the top ten carry about 3%. J is TRBJ1-1 and V is TRBV10-2, with unresolved D. Material for sequencing was peripheral blood. The receptor was isolated from a man aged 65 to 85 with acute or convalescent COVID-19. The CDR3 DNA is TGCGCCAGAAGGTCGGGAGAGAACACTGAAGCTTTCTTT. Translating it yields CARRSGENTEAFF.